These T cell receptor beta chains were read from a single sample in a study of cytomegalovirus exposure and HLA in healthy donors. Some clones are missing from TCRdb's copy, which holds only in-frame ones; the method was immunoSEQ multiplex PCR. The table shows over 130,000 clones, with around three quarters occurring only once. Sequencing used PBMCs. The source of these receptors is a man aged 40-49 years in good health and CMV-seronegative. The CDR3 runs from the conserved cysteine through the conserved F or W. A D gene is named only where the DNA matches it firmly. Expanded clones get a size class; other rows say once, few or many, or leave the size out.

CDR3aa | CDR3nt | abundance | j_gene | v_gene | d_gene
CASSWDREEFTNEKLFF | TGTGCCAGCAGTTGGGACAGGGAAGAATTCACTAATGAAAAACTGTTTTTT | - | TRBJ1-4 | TRBV5-5 | TRBD1
CASSFLAGGLKYF | TGTGCCAGCAGCTTCCTAGCGGGGGGTCTGAAGTATTTT | few | TRBJ2-3 | TRBV5-6 | TRBD2
CASIGQGANEQYF | TGTGCCAGTATAGGACAGGGGGCCAACGAGCAGTACTTC | - | TRBJ2-7 | TRBV19 | TRBD1
CAWSAPGGSLNYGYTF | TGTGCCTGGAGTGCCCCGGGGGGCTCCCTTAACTATGGCTACACCTTC | - | TRBJ1-2 | TRBV30 | -
CASSLVGDSTDTQYF | TGCGCCAGCAGCTTGGTTGGGGACTCCACAGATACGCAGTATTTT | - | TRBJ2-3 | TRBV5-1 | -
CATSRDPSGRMNEQFF | TGTGCCACCAGCAGAGATCCTAGCGGGAGAATGAATGAGCAGTTCTTC | - | TRBJ2-1 | TRBV15 | TRBD2
CASSLVGTGASYEQYF | TGTGCCAGCAGCTTAGTCGGGACAGGGGCATCCTACGAGCAGTACTTC | - | TRBJ2-7 | TRBV7-9 | TRBD1
CASSQEGQSMLAGINEQFF | TGCGCCAGCAGCCAAGAAGGGCAATCGATGCTAGCGGGAATTAATGAGCAGTTCTTC | - | TRBJ2-1 | TRBV4-1 | TRBD2
CASSPRQASQETQYF | TGTGCCAGCTCACCTCGACAGGCTAGCCAAGAGACCCAGTACTTC | - | TRBJ2-5 | TRBV18 | -
CASSLRGGRDTEAFF | TGTGCCAGCAGCTTAAGAGGGGGCAGGGACACTGAAGCTTTCTTT | - | TRBJ1-1 | TRBV11-2 | TRBD1
CASSIHGTGWDSPLHF | TGTGCCAGCAGCATTCACGGGACAGGGTGGGATTCACCCCTCCACTTT | - | TRBJ1-6 | TRBV5-4 | TRBD1
CASRATGFNSPLHF | TGTGCCAGCAGGGCGACAGGGTTTAATTCACCCCTCCACTTT | - | TRBJ1-6 | TRBV6-1 | TRBD1
CASSERSWNQPQHF | TGTGCCAGCAGTGAACGGAGTTGGAATCAGCCCCAGCATTTT | few | TRBJ1-5 | TRBV2 | -
CASSLGRSGEPYEQYF | TGTGCCAGCAGCTTAGGTCGAAGCGGGGAGCCCTACGAGCAGTACTTC | - | TRBJ2-7 | TRBV7-9 | TRBD2
CAWGEAGAQDTQYF | TGTGCCTGGGGGGAAGCGGGAGCGCAAGATACGCAGTATTTT | - | TRBJ2-3 | TRBV30 | TRBD2
CASRLTGDDEKLFF | TGTGCCAGCAGGTTGACAGGGGACGATGAAAAACTGTTTTTT | - | TRBJ1-4 | TRBV5-6 | TRBD1
CASSWGQQNEQFF | TGTGCCAGCAGTTGGGGACAGCAGAATGAGCAGTTCTTC | - | TRBJ2-1 | TRBV6-5 | TRBD1
CASSQDTGPYQETQYF | TGTGCCAGCAGCCAAGATACAGGGCCATACCAAGAGACCCAGTACTTC | once | TRBJ2-5 | TRBV14 | -
CASSQRLGGGSYNEQFF | TGTGCCAGCAGCCAGAGACTCGGCGGAGGCTCCTACAATGAGCAGTTCTTC | - | TRBJ2-1 | TRBV7-6 | -
CASSLATYSNQPQHF | TGTGCCAGCAGCTTAGCCACCTATAGCAATCAGCCCCAGCATTTT | - | TRBJ1-5 | TRBV7-8 | -
CASSQAVFITYEQYF | TGTGCCAGCAGCCAAGCGGTATTCATCACCTACGAGCAGTACTTC | once | TRBJ2-7 | TRBV6-1 | -
CASSFRGLAKNIQYF | TGTGCCAGCAGTTTCAGGGGCCTAGCCAAAAACATTCAGTACTTC | once | TRBJ2-4 | TRBV28 | -
CSVEDRVQRQF | TGCAGCGTTGAAGATCGGGTTCAACGACAGTTC | - | TRBJ2-7 | TRBV29-1 | -
CASSQLAAPSSGANVLTF | TGTGCCAGCAGCCAACTAGCGGCACCAAGCTCTGGGGCCAACGTCCTGACTTTC | - | TRBJ2-6 | TRBV7-9 | TRBD2
CASSFGQGASEQYF | TGTGCCAGCAGTTTCGGGCAGGGGGCTAGCGAGCAGTACTTC | few | TRBJ2-7 | TRBV28 | TRBD1
CASSPRLSSGNTIYF | TGTGCCAGCAGCCCTCGACTGAGCTCTGGAAACACCATATATTTT | - | TRBJ1-3 | TRBV11-2 | -
CASSQDVDGGDEQFF | TGCGCCAGCAGCCAAGATGTTGACGGGGGGGATGAGCAGTTCTTC | once | TRBJ2-1 | TRBV4-3 | TRBD2
CASRPRREGPHEQYF | TGTGCCAGCAGGCCTCGGCGGGAGGGCCCACACGAGCAGTACTTC | - | TRBJ2-7 | TRBV6-1 | TRBD2
CASSPLSLRGTLTDTQYF | TGTGCCAGCTCACCACTCTCCCTCAGAGGTACCTTAACCGATACGCAGTATTTT | - | TRBJ2-3 | TRBV18 | -
CASSLSDRWETQYF | TGTGCCAGCAGTTTATCAGATCGGTGGGAGACCCAGTACTTC | - | TRBJ2-5 | TRBV27 | -
CASSPTSGRTDTQYF | TGTGCCAGTAGCCCGACTAGCGGGAGAACAGATACGCAGTATTTT | - | TRBJ2-3 | TRBV2 | TRBD2
CAGDRGRADTQYF | TGTGCCGGAGACAGGGGGCGGGCAGATACGCAGTATTTT | - | TRBJ2-3 | TRBV2 | TRBD1
CASSGRDLLGAYSNQPQHF | TGTGCCAGCAGCGGCCGGGACCTATTGGGGGCCTATAGCAATCAGCCCCAGCATTTT | - | TRBJ1-5 | TRBV21-1 | -
CASSRTSGGPREQFF | TGTGCCAGCAGCAGAACTAGCGGGGGCCCGCGTGAGCAGTTCTTC | - | TRBJ2-1 | TRBV5-8 | TRBD2
CASSSWIAQETQYF | TGTGCCAGCAGCTCCTGGATAGCACAAGAGACCCAGTACTTC | - | TRBJ2-5 | TRBV5-5 | -
CASSLGDTHSYEQYF | TGTGCCAGCAGCTTGGGGGACACCCATTCCTACGAGCAGTACTTC | - | TRBJ2-7 | TRBV5-5 | -
CASSPDRGIDGYTF | TGTGCCAGCAGCCCGGACAGGGGAATCGATGGCTACACCTTC | - | TRBJ1-2 | TRBV7-9 | TRBD1
CASSPFQAGDTDTQYF | TGTGCCAGCTCACCATTCCAAGCGGGAGACACAGATACGCAGTATTTT | few | TRBJ2-3 | TRBV18 | TRBD2
CASSLQGLELFF | TGTGCCAGCAGCTTACAGGGGCTAGAACTGTTTTTT | - | TRBJ1-4 | TRBV7-9 | -
CASRTGQGLYEQYF | TGTGCCAGCAGGACGGGACAGGGACTCTACGAGCAGTACTTC | - | TRBJ2-7 | TRBV6-1 | TRBD1
CASSISVLGTSRVTGELFF | TGTGCCAGTAGTATCTCGGTGTTGGGGACTAGCCGGGTCACCGGGGAGCTGTTTTTT | - | TRBJ2-2 | TRBV19 | TRBD2
CASSWGGQGYLEQFF | TGTGCCAGCAGCTGGGGGGGACAGGGTTATCTTGAGCAGTTCTTC | - | TRBJ2-1 | TRBV27 | TRBD1
CAISESLSGGLYRQYF | TGTGCCATCAGTGAGTCGCTAAGCGGGGGCCTTTACAGGCAGTACTTC | - | TRBJ2-5 | TRBV10-3 | TRBD2
CASSSQGVTQYF | TGTGCCAGCAGCTCACAGGGGGTGACGCAGTATTTT | once | TRBJ2-3 | TRBV5-6 | TRBD1
CASSAGLYGYTF | TGTGCCAGTAGTGCGGGATTATATGGCTACACCTTC | few | TRBJ1-2 | TRBV19 | -